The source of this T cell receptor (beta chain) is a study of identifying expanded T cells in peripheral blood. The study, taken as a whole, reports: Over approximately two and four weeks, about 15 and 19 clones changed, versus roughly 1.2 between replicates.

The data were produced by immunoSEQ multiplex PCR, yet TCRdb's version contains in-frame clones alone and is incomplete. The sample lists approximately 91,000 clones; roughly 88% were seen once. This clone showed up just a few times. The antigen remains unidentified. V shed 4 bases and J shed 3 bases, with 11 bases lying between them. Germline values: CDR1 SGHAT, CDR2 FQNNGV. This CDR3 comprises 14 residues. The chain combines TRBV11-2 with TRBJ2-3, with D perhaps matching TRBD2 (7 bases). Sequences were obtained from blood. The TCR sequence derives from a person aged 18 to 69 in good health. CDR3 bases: TGTGCCAGCAGCTCGGGGGGCCGAACAGATACGCAGTATTTT. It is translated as CASSSGGRTDTQYF.